These 21 T cell receptor beta chains were all obtained from the same sample, sequenced in a study of OX40 agonist ivuxolimab in advanced cancers. The library was prepared using the immunoSEQ multiplex PCR assay. TCRdb limited this immuneACCESS table to in-frame rearrangements with V and J called. A share of clones is missing; checked studies link under half to unresolved V genes, and the rest is unexplained. Across this sample there are 40,000 to 45,000 clones, with approximately 80% seen only once. The top ten clonotypes cover 6.5% to 8% of the sample. The specimen was CD4+ or CD8+ T cells sorted from blood, collected in a trial of the OX40 agonist ivuxolimab. Source of these receptors: an adult with an advanced solid tumor such as melanoma, head and neck, liver or kidney cancer.

The chain employs TRBV29-1 and TRBJ2-1; 8 bases map to TRBD2. Looked up from germline, CDR1 is SQVTM and CDR2 is ANQGSEA. Germline trimming cut 7 bases from V and 3 bases from J; bases unmatched to any gene: 11. The CDR3 covers 15 residues. CDR3 coding DNA: TGCAGCGCTTGCTCAGCGGGAGCTTACTACAATGAGCAGTTCTTC. Translating gives CSACSAGAYYNEQFF.

V is TRBV5-1 and J is TRBJ2-6; 9 nucleotides line up with TRBD1. With V trimmed by 2 bases and J by 0 bases, 6 bases remained unmatched. Germline CDR1 and CDR2: SGHRS and YFSETQ. The CDR3 is 18 residues long. CDR3 region: CASSLTTGGASGANVLTF. CDR3 sequence (DNA): TGCGCCAGCAGCTTAACGACAGGGGGAGCCTCTGGGGCCAACGTCCTGACTTTC.

The chain uses TRBV21-1 and TRBJ2-4; the table's D call TRBD2 went unverified against the DNA. TRBV21-1 is a documented pseudogene. The CDR3 length is 18 residues. CDR3 loop: CASSKGLSLNGGKNIQYF. The CDR3 DNA is TGTGCCAGCAGCAAAGGATTGAGTCTTAACGGAGGCAAAAACATTCAGTACTTC.

This clone has just one count. The CDR3 bases are TGTGCCAGCAGCTTAGCGACTGTGAATACGCAGTATTTT. Translated: CASSLATVNTQYF. The gene calls are TRBV7-2 and TRBJ2-3; D not resolved. CDR1 SGHTA and CDR2 FQGNSA come from the germline V gene. The V gene lost 0 bases and the J gene lost 7 bases, with 8 bases spanning the gap. The CDR3 spans 13 residues.

The V and J genes are TRBV27 and TRBJ1-4, with 9 bases lining up with TRBD1. CDR3 length equals 17 residues. Losses at the gene ends were 8 bases for V and 6 bases for J; bases not matched to a gene: 16. Per the germline V gene, CDR1 is MNHEY and CDR2 is SMNVEV (reference sequence). CDR3 nucleotides: TGTGCCAGCGCCCCCCCTGGACAGGGGAGATTTTATGAAAAACTGTTTTTT. Translation gives CASAPPGQGRFYEKLFF.

The rearrangement joins TRBV5-1 to TRBJ1-1, with D perhaps TRBD1 (6 bases). Between the trimmed V and J ends, which lost 7 bases and 8 bases, there was a span of 21 bases. The length of the CDR3 is 14 residues. Germline CDR1 SGHRS, CDR2 YFSETQ. CDR3 protein: CASRPQGVIDEAFF. For the CDR3, the DNA is TGCGCCAGCCGACCACAGGGAGTAATAGACGAAGCTTTCTTT.

The V call is TRBV30, the J call TRBJ2-3; possible D gene TRBD1, 6 bases. Germline assignment: CDR1 GTSNPN and CDR2 SVGIG (reference sequence). This CDR3 region has 14 residues. V was cut by 1 base and J by 1 base, with 9 bases left in between. The CDR3: CAWSDRTGTDTQYF. As DNA, the CDR3 is TGTGCCTGGAGTGACAGGACAGGCACAGATACGCAGTATTTT.

The V call is TRBV27, the J call TRBJ1-1, with a tentative D call TRBD1 (5 bases). Germline values: CDR1 MNHEY, CDR2 SMNVEV (reference sequence). This CDR3 region has 17 residues. V was cut by 5 bases and J by 5 bases, with 24 bases left in between. CDR3 protein: CASSPQWGEWEGTEAFF. The CDR3 DNA sequence: TGTGCCAGCAGTCCGCAATGGGGGGAGTGGGAAGGAACTGAAGCTTTCTTT.

This rearrangement joins TRBV7-2 to TRBJ1-6; D may be TRBD1 (5 bases). Germline-derived CDR1 and CDR2 are SGHTA and FQGNSA. The CDR3 spans 12 residues. The ends were cut back, 1 base at V and 17 bases at J, with 12 bases in the middle. The CDR3 bases are TGTGCCAGCAGCTTAGGGGGCATCGACGTCCACTTT. Translated: CASSLGGIDVHF.

The rearrangement links TRBV5-1 to TRBJ2-7, with a tentative D call TRBD2 (5 bases). Germline V CDR1 and CDR2: SGHRS, YFSETQ. Between the trimmed V and J ends, which lost 0 bases and 1 base, there was a span of 11 bases. There are 15 residues in the CDR3. The CDR3 DNA reads TGCGCCAGCAGCTTGGGGGTGCGGGTATCCTACGAGCAGTACTTC. Its translation is CASSLGVRVSYEQYF. The variable domain in full, with the rest retrieved from reference TRBV5-1 and TRBJ2-7, is KAGVTQTPRYLIKTRGQQVTLSCSPISGHRSVSWYQQTPGQGLQFLFEYFSETQRNKGNFPGRFSGRQFSNSRSEMNVSTLELGDSALYLCASSLGVRVSYEQYFGPGTRLTVT.

V is TRBV19 and J is TRBJ1-4; D is unresolved. This CDR3 has 17 amino acids. Trimming shortened V by 6 bases and J by 5 bases, and 22 bases separated the two germline ends. Germline lookup yields CDR1 LNHDA and CDR2 SQIVND (reference sequence). The CDR3 sequence is CASRLGQAPLGNEKLFF. The CDR3 coding sequence is TGTGCCAGTAGGTTGGGTCAAGCACCTCTCGGGAATGAAAAACTGTTTTTT.

This clone was picked up one time. V is TRBV9 and J is TRBJ2-5; TRBD2 matches at 8 bases. This CDR3 is 15 amino acids long. Germline V lookup: CDR1 SGDLS, CDR2 YYNGEE. V trimming: 1 base; J trimming: 1 base; junction bases outside the gene matches: 3. CDR3 in amino acids: CASSVLAGIQETQYF. In DNA form, the CDR3 reads TGTGCCAGCAGCGTACTAGCGGGTATCCAAGAGACCCAGTACTTC.

The chain joins TRBV2 to TRBJ2-5; a possible D gene is TRBD2 (6 bases). Germline loops: CDR1 SNHLY, CDR2 FYNNEI. V dropped 1 base and J dropped 6 bases, with 18 bases sitting between them. CDR3 length: 16 amino acids. CDR3 DNA sequence: TGTGCCAGCAGTGAAGGGGTAATAGCGGATGACCAGACCCAGTACTTC. Residues: CASSEGVIADDQTQYF. Full variable domain (rest looked up from reference TRBV2 and TRBJ2-5): EPEVTQTPSHQVTQMGQEVILRCVPISNHLYFYWYRQILGQKVEFLVSFYNNEISEKSEIFDDQFSVERPDGSNFTLKIRSTKLEDSAMYFCASSEGVIADDQTQYFGPGTRLLVL.

The chain joins TRBV5-1 to TRBJ2-5; a possible D gene is TRBD1 (6 bases). The closer fit of TRBJ2-7 to the DNA end suggests the J call may be wrong. The CDR3 is 13 residues long. The germline gives CDR1 SGHRS, CDR2 YFSETQ. The CDR3 loop is CASSLLQGGEQYF. CDR3 DNA: TGCGCCAGCAGCTTACTACAGGGTGGCGAGCAGTACTTC.

The chain combines TRBV5-1 with TRBJ2-7; 10 bases match TRBD1. Germline V gives CDR1 SGHRS, CDR2 YFSETQ. V was clipped by 0 bases and J by 2 bases; unmatched bases: 14. This CDR3 is 19 amino acids long. CDR3 amino acids: CASSLGSSYLGQGAYEQYF. The CDR3 DNA is TGCGCCAGCAGCTTGGGATCAAGCTACCTTGGACAGGGGGCCTACGAGCAGTACTTC.

A few counts support this clone. The chain links TRBV4-1 to TRBJ1-4, with a possible D match to TRBD1 (6 bases). V was pared by 0 bases and J by 7 bases, with 15 bases between. This CDR3 has 16 residues. Germline-derived CDR1 and CDR2 are MGHRA and YSYEKL. CDR3 residues: CASSQDLGDKSEKLFF. As DNA, the CDR3 is TGCGCCAGCAGCCAAGATCTGGGGGACAAATCTGAAAAACTGTTTTTT.

The V and J genes are TRBV18 and TRBJ2-5; TRBD2 agrees at 11 bases. This CDR3 region has 16 residues. The V segment lost 2 bases and the J segment 5 bases; nucleotides outside the gene matches: 7. Per germline, CDR1 KGHSH and CDR2 LQKENI. CDR3 sequence: CASSPSLAGGGETQYF. The CDR3 DNA follows: TGTGCCAGCTCACCAAGTCTAGCGGGAGGAGGGGAGACCCAGTACTTC.

The chain is built from TRBV6-4 and TRBJ1-2; D is possibly TRBD1 (5 bases). The CDR3 length is 15 residues. V shed 0 bases and J shed 2 bases, with 10 bases lying between them. Looked up from germline, CDR1 is MRHNA and CDR2 is SNTAGT. The CDR3 here is CASSDSGGLNYGYTF. CDR3 bases: TGTGCCAGCAGTGACTCGGGGGGATTAAACTATGGCTACACCTTC.

The rearrangement uses TRBV7-9 and TRBJ1-2, with 7 bases that match TRBD1. V lost 5 bases, J lost 4 bases, and 10 bases stayed unmatched. The CDR3 totals 15 residues. Germline-derived CDR1 and CDR2 are SEHNR and FQNEAQ (reference sequence). CDR3 in DNA: TGTGCCAGCAGCCCGCGCCGGGACAGTCTCTATGGCTACACCTTC. Residues: CASSPRRDSLYGYTF.

This clone came up once. This chain joins TRBV7-9 and TRBJ2-7, with TRBD1 identical over 12 bases. V lost 1 base and J lost 8; bases outside the gene matches: 12. This CDR3 spans 17 amino acids. Germline V gene sequence: CDR1 SEHNR, CDR2 FQNEAQ (reference sequence). The CDR3 region has the DNA TGTGCCAGCAGCTTAGTAGGGTGGGGGACAGGGGGCGAAAAGCAGTACTTC. Its translation is CASSLVGWGTGGEKQYF.

CDR3 DNA: TGTGCCAGCAGCCCCACGTCGGCGAATGAGCAGTTCTTC. Protein sequence: CASSPTSANEQFF. The rearrangement joins TRBV7-6 to TRBJ2-1, with D hard to call. V shed 5 bases and J shed 7 bases, with 12 bases lying between them. The length of the CDR3 is 13 residues. Germline CDR1 and CDR2: SGHVS and FNYEAQ.